These 20 T cell receptor beta chains share one sample of origin, sequenced in a study of naive and memory T cell subsets. The library had UMIs added by 3' ligation of an oligonucleotide to TCR cDNA. Four PCR rounds used nested alpha and beta constant region primers plus the SP2 primer. TCRdb ran MiXCR on the 5' RACE reads and lists one entry per CDR3 protein. The sample has tens of thousands of distinct CDR3 sequences, 5.5% to 8.5% seen once; the top ten hold 8% to 10%. The receptor source for this set is a male donor in good health.

This clonotype was found a few times. This rearrangement joins TRBV19 to TRBJ2-6; D unclear. The CDR3 has 14 residues. V lost 9 bases and J 0 bases, leaving 9 bases between the germline ends. Germline V gene sequence: CDR1 LNHDA, CDR2 SQIVND (reference sequence). CDR3 region: CASLDHSGANVLTF. The CDR3 DNA reads as TGTGCCAGCCTTGATCACTCTGGGGCCAACGTCCTGACTTTC.

The gene calls are TRBV6-2 or TRBV6-3 and TRBJ2-5, with 7 bases aligning to TRBD2. CDR3 length: 16 amino acids. With V trimmed by 4 bases and J by 1 base, 9 bases remained unmatched. The germline gives CDR1 MNHEY, CDR2 SVGEGT. CDR3 DNA: TGTGCCAGCAGTTCTTGGCGGGAGCGGGGCCAAGAGACCCAGTACTTC. Its protein is CASSSWRERGQETQYF.

This rearrangement joins TRBV2 to TRBJ2-5, with TRBD1 identical over 7 bases. This CDR3 is built from 14 residues. The V segment lost 2 bases and the J segment 4 bases; nucleotides outside the gene matches: 4. Looked up from germline, CDR1 is SNHLY and CDR2 is FYNNEI. CDR3 sequence (DNA): TGTGCCAGCAGTGAATTGGGGGACAGAGAGACCCAGTACTTC. This gives the protein CASSELGDRETQYF.

The sample holds a few counts of this clonotype. The chain has TRBV14 and TRBJ2-1, with 13 bases fitting TRBD2. The CDR3 runs 17 residues. Germline assignment: CDR1 SGHDN and CDR2 FVKESK. Trimming at V came to 3 bases and at J to 4 bases, leaving 6 bases not matched to a gene. CDR3 nucleotides: TGTGCCAGCAGCCATCGGGGGACTAGCGGGGATTACAATGAGCAGTTCTTC. This codes for CASSHRGTSGDYNEQFF.

The genes are TRBV29-1 and TRBJ2-5; the D is unclear. The ends were cut back, 3 bases at V and 6 bases at J, with 11 bases in the middle. The germline gives CDR1 SQVTM, CDR2 ANQGSEA. The CDR3 extends over 12 amino acids. CDR3 amino acids: CSVDWPDQTQYF. CDR3 nucleotide sequence: TGCAGCGTTGATTGGCCGGACCAGACCCAGTACTTC.

This clonotype appeared a few times. The chain joins TRBV30 to TRBJ2-4, with 7 bases lining up with TRBD2. Unmatched junction bases numbered 12, after V lost 4 bases and J lost 12 bases. The CDR3 runs 13 residues. CDR1 GTSNPN and CDR2 SVGIG come from the germline V gene (reference sequence). The CDR3 sequence is CAWNSGTKLNQYF. CDR3 DNA sequence: TGTGCCTGGAACAGCGGGACCAAACTTAATCAGTACTTC.

This clonotype was observed a handful of times. The J gene is TRBJ1-5, the V gene TRBV19; the D is unclear. Per germline, CDR1 LNHDA and CDR2 SQIVND (reference sequence). This CDR3 contains 14 residues. The V end lost 0 bases, the J end lost 4 bases, and 7 bases lay between the germline ends. CDR3 DNA sequence: TGTGCCAGTAGTATAGATAGGGCGAATCAGCCCCAGCATTTT. As protein: CASSIDRANQPQHF.

The chain recombines TRBV7-9 with TRBJ2-3, with 10 positions matching TRBD1. Looked up from germline, CDR1 is SEHNR and CDR2 is FQNEAQ (reference sequence). The V gene end was trimmed by 5 bases and the J gene end by 5 bases; junction bases not matched to a gene: 4. The CDR3 has 14 residues. CDR3 sequence reads: CASSPGQGLDTQYF. The DNA of the CDR3 is TGTGCCAGCAGCCCGGGACAGGGGTTAGATACGCAGTATTTT.

The gene calls are TRBV19 and TRBJ2-2, with D perhaps matching TRBD1 (5 bases). Germline CDR1 is LNHDA and CDR2 is SQIVND (reference sequence). The ends were cut back, 3 bases at V and 7 bases at J, with 12 bases in the middle. The CDR3 consists of 14 residues. CDR3 nucleotides: TGTGCCAGTAGTATGGCCCAAGGGGACGGGGAGCTGTTTTTT. Its protein is CASSMAQGDGELFF.

This clonotype was observed a few times. The chain has TRBV5-1 and TRBJ1-3; D perhaps matches TRBD1 (6 bases). Germline lookup yields CDR1 SGHRS and CDR2 YFSETQ. The CDR3 length is 14 residues. The V end lost 0 bases, the J end lost 8 bases, and 12 bases lay between the germline ends. The CDR3 DNA is TGCGCCAGCAGCTTGGTTTTAGGGGGAGACACCATATATTTT. Residues: CASSLVLGGDTIYF. The full variable domain, its missing parts supplied by reference TRBV5-1 and TRBJ1-3, is KAGVTQTPRYLIKTRGQQVTLSCSPISGHRSVSWYQQTPGQGLQFLFEYFSETQRNKGNFPGRFSGRQFSNSRSEMNVSTLELGDSALYLCASSLVLGGDTIYFGEGSWLTVV.

The table lists this clonotype with a few counts. CDR3: CASSGENGGETQYF. CDR3 DNA sequence: TGTGCCAGCAGCGGAGAGAACGGTGGGGAGACCCAGTACTTC. The V and J genes are TRBV7-9 and TRBJ2-5; D ambiguous. The CDR3 runs to 14 residues. CDR1 and CDR2 from the germline V gene are SEHNR and FQNEAQ (reference sequence). V was cut by 5 bases and J by 5 bases, with 15 bases left in between.

The V gene is TRBV20-1, the J gene TRBJ2-1; 11 bases match TRBD2. There are 14 residues in the CDR3. V lost 3 bases to trimming and J lost 5 bases; unmatched junction nucleotides: 3. Germline V gene data show CDR1 as DFQATT and CDR2 as SNEGSKA (reference sequence). The CDR3 protein is CSASSSGRNNEQFF. DNA of the CDR3: TGCAGTGCTAGCTCTAGCGGGAGGAACAATGAGCAGTTCTTC.

This clonotype was seen a few times. This chain joins TRBV7-9 and TRBJ1-1, with 10 bases lining up with TRBD1. Germline V gene sequence: CDR1 SEHNR, CDR2 FQNEAQ (reference sequence). The CDR3 covers 18 residues. V gave up 3 bases and J gave up 10 bases; unmatched junction bases: 20. This chain's CDR3 is CASSLGTGVAAGRMAAFF. The CDR3 DNA is TGTGCCAGCAGCTTGGGGACAGGGGTAGCGGCAGGTAGGATGGCAGCTTTCTTT. Full variable domain (missing parts from reference TRBV7-9 and TRBJ1-1): DTGVSQNPRHKITKRGQNVTFRCDPISEHNRLYWYRQTLGQGPEFLTYFQNEAQLEKSRLLSDRFSAERPKGSFSTLEIQRTEQGDSAMYLCASSLGTGVAAGRMAAFFGQGTRLTVV.

This clonotype turned up a few times. This chain connects TRBV6-1 to TRBJ2-3, with 8 bases that match TRBD2. Trimming cost V 4 bases and J 7 bases; bases outside gene matches: 4. The germline CDR1 and CDR2 sequences are MNHNS and SASEGT. The length of the CDR3 is 13 residues. CDR3: CASSGTSTNTQYF. DNA of the CDR3: TGTGCCAGCAGTGGGACTAGCACGAATACGCAGTATTTT.

This clonotype was picked up many times. In nucleotides, the CDR3 is TGCGCCAGCAGCTTGGCCGTAAACAGGGGCTTAGGGTACCAAGAGACCCAGTACTTC. It is translated as CASSLAVNRGLGYQETQYF. The chain links TRBV5-1 to TRBJ2-5; 7 bases match TRBD1. The length of the CDR3 is 19 residues. V shed 0 bases and J 0 bases; nucleotides not matched to a gene: 14. The germline V gene encodes CDR1 SGHRS and CDR2 YFSETQ.

This clonotype showed up many times. The CDR3: CASSDNTGEKLFF. The CDR3 DNA sequence: TGCGCCAGCAGTGATAATACGGGTGAAAAACTGTTTTTT. This rearrangement joins TRBV10-2 to TRBJ1-4; no clear D gene. The length of the CDR3 is 13 residues. Trimming stripped 3 bases from V and 7 bases from J, with 9 bases between. Germline V gene lookup returns CDR1 WSHSY and CDR2 SAAADI.

A few counts support this clonotype. V usage is TRBV6-1 and J usage is TRBJ1-2, with D possibly TRBD1 on 5 matching bases. V lost 7 bases and J lost 2, with 17 bases in between. The CDR3 contains 15 residues. Germline CDR1 is MNHNS and CDR2 is SASEGT. CDR3 nucleotides: TGTGCCAGCAACCCTTCAGGGAGCTCGAACTATGGCTACACCTTC. Translation: CASNPSGSSNYGYTF.

Only a few counts were recorded for this clonotype. The chain combines TRBV7-2 with TRBJ2-5; D possibly uses TRBD1 or TRBD2 (5 bases each). Trimming stripped 5 bases from V and 5 bases from J, with 15 bases between. The CDR3 has 14 amino acids. In germline, CDR1 is SGHTA, CDR2 FQGNSA. The DNA of the CDR3 is TGTGCCAGCAGCACGGGACCCCTCGGGGAGACCCAGTACTTC. Its protein product is CASSTGPLGETQYF.

The chain employs TRBV3-1 and TRBJ2-5, with TRBD1 as a possible D gene (6 bases). Per the germline V gene, CDR1 is LGHDT and CDR2 is YNNKEL (reference sequence). The V and J ends lost 1 base and 5 bases respectively, with 14 bases between them. This CDR3 region has 15 residues. The CDR3 DNA reads TGTGCCAGCAGCCAAGTCCGAAGGGGGTTGGAGACCCAGTACTTC. This sequence encodes CASSQVRRGLETQYF.

This clonotype was seen repeatedly, ten times or more. This chain joins TRBV15 and TRBJ2-4, with 9 bases lining up with TRBD1. V trimming: 0 bases; J trimming: 1 base; junction bases outside the gene matches: 10. The germline CDR1 and CDR2 sequences are LNHNV and YYDKDF (reference sequence). This CDR3 comprises 19 residues. CDR3 coding DNA: TGTGCCACCAGCAGAGATATACCGACAGGGGGATATGCCAAAAACATTCAGTACTTC. This codes for CATSRDIPTGGYAKNIQYF.